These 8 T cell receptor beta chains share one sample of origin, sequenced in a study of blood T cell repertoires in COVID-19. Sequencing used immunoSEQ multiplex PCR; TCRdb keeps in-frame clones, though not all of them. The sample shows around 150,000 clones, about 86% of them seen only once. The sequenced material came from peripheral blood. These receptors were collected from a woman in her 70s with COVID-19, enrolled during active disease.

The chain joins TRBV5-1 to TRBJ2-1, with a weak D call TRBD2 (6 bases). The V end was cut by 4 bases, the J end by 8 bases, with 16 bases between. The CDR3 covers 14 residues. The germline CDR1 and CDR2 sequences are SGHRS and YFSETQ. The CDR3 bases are TGCGCCAGCAGCCCGGGACGGCCGGGGGATGAGCAGTTCTTC. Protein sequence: CASSPGRPGDEQFF. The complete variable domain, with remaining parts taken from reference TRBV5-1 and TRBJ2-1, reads KAGVTQTPRYLIKTRGQQVTLSCSPISGHRSVSWYQQTPGQGLQFLFEYFSETQRNKGNFPGRFSGRQFSNSRSEMNVSTLELGDSALYLCASSPGRPGDEQFFGPGTRLTVL.

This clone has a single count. The CDR3 nucleotides are TGTGCCAGCAGTCTACGGGGACAACCTAGCAATCAGCCCCAGCATTTT. It translates to CASSLRGQPSNQPQHF. The chain carries TRBV28 and TRBJ1-5; D possibly corresponds to TRBD1 (6 bases). V lost 5 bases and J lost 0, with 14 bases in between. This CDR3 spans 16 amino acids. Germline V gene lookup returns CDR1 MDHEN and CDR2 SYDVKM. Using reference TRBV28 and TRBJ1-5 for the parts outside the CDR3, the full variable domain is DVKVTQSSRYLVKRTGEKVFLECVQDMDHENMFWYRQDPGLGLRLIYFSYDVKMKEKGDIPEGYSVSREKKERFSLILESASTNQTSMYLCASSLRGQPSNQPQHFGDGTRLSIL.

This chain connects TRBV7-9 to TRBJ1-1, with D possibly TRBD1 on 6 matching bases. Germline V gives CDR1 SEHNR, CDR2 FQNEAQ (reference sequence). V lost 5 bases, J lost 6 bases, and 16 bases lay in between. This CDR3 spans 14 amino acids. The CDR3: CASSQPGGDPEAFF. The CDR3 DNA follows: TGTGCCAGCAGCCAACCTGGGGGCGACCCTGAAGCTTTCTTT.

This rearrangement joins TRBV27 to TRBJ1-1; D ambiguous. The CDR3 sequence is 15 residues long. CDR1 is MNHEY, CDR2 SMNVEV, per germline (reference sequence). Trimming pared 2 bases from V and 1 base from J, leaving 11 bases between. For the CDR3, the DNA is TGTGCCAGCAGTTTAATTAGTGATGGGAACACTGAAGCTTTCTTT. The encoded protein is CASSLISDGNTEAFF.

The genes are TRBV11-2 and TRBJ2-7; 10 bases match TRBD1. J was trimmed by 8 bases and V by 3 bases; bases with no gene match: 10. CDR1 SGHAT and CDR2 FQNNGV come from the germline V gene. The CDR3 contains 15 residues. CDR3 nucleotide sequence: TGTGCCAGCAGCTTTCCGGGACAGGGGCCCACCCAGCAGTACTTC. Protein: CASSFPGQGPTQQYF.

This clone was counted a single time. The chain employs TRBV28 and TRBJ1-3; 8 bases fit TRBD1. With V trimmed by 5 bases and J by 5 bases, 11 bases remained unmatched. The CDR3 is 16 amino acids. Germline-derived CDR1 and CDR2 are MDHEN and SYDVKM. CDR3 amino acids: CASSITGTGLRNTIYF. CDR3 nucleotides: TGTGCCAGCAGTATCACCGGGACAGGTTTGAGAAACACCATATATTTT.

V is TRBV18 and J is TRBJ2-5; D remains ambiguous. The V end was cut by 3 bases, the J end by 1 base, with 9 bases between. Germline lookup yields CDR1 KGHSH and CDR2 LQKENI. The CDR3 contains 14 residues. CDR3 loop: CASSPGVAQETQYF. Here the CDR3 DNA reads TGTGCCAGCTCACCCGGAGTAGCCCAAGAGACCCAGTACTTC.

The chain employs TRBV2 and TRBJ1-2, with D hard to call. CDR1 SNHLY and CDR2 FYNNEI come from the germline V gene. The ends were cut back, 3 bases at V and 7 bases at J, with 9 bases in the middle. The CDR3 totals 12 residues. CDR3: CASSEVQIGYTF. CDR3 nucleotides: TGTGCCAGCAGTGAGGTACAAATTGGCTACACCTTC.